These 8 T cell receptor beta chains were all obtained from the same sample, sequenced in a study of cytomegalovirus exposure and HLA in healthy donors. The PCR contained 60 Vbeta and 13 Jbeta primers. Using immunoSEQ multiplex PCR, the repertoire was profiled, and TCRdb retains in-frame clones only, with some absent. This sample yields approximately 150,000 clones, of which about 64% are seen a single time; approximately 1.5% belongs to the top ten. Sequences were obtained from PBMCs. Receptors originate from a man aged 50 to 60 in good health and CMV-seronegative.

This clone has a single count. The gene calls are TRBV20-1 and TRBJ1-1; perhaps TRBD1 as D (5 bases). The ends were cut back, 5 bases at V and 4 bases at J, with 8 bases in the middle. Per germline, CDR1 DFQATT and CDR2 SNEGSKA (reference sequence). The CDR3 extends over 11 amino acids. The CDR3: CSAFRVTEAFF. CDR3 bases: TGCAGTGCTTTCAGGGTCACTGAAGCTTTCTTT.

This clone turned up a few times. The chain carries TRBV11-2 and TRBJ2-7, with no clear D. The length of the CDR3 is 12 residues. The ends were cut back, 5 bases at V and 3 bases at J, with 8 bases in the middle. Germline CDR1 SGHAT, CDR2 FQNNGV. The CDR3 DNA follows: TGTGCCAGCAGCCCTACCGGCTACGAGCAGTACTTC. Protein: CASSPTGYEQYF. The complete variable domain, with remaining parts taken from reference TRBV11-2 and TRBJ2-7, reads EAGVAQSPRYKIIEKRQSVAFWCNPISGHATLYWYQQILGQGPKLLIQFQNNGVVDDSQLPKDRFSAERLKGVDSTLKIQPAKLEDSAVYLCASSPTGYEQYFGPGTRLTVT.

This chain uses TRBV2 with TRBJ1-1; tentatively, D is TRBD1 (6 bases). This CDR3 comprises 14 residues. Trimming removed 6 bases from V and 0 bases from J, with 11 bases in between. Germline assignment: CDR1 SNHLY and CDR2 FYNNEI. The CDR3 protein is CASRSGQLNTEAFF. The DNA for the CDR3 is TGTGCCAGCAGGTCCGGACAGTTGAACACTGAAGCTTTCTTT.

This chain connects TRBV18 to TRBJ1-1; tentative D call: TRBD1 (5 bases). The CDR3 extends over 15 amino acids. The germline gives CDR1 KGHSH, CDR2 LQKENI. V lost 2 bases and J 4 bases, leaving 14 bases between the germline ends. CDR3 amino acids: CASSPEAGFGTEAFF. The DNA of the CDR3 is TGTGCCAGCTCACCAGAGGCAGGGTTCGGCACTGAAGCTTTCTTT.

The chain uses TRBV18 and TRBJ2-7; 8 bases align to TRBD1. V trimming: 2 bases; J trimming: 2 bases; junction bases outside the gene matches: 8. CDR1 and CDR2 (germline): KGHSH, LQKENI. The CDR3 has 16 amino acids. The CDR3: CASSPVGTGVPYEQYF. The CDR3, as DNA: TGTGCCAGCTCACCAGTAGGGACAGGTGTTCCCTACGAGCAGTACTTC.

The DNA of the CDR3 is TGTGCCAGCAGCATCCCACCGGGACAGGCCTCCTATAATTCACCCCTCCACTTT. The encoded protein is CASSIPPGQASYNSPLHF. The rearrangement links TRBV7-2 to TRBJ1-6; the match to TRBD1 covers 8 bases. Germline-derived CDR1 and CDR2 are SGHTA and FQGNSA. CDR3 length: 18 amino acids. J lost 0 bases, V lost 5 bases, and 9 bases had no gene match.

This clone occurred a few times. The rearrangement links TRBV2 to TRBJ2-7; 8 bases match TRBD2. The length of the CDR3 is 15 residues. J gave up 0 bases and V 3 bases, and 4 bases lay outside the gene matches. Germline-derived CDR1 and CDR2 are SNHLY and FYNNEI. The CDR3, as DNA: TGTGCCAGCAGTGAGGAGCGGGGGAGCTCCTACGAGCAGTACTTC. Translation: CASSEERGSSYEQYF.

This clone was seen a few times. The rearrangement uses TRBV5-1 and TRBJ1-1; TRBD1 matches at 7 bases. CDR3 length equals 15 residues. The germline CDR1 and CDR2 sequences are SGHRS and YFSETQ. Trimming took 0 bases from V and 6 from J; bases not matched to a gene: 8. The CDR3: CASSLAGQGGPEAFF. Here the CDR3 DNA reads TGCGCCAGCAGCTTGGCTGGGCAGGGGGGACCTGAAGCTTTCTTT. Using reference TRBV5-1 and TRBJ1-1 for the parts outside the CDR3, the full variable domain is KAGVTQTPRYLIKTRGQQVTLSCSPISGHRSVSWYQQTPGQGLQFLFEYFSETQRNKGNFPGRFSGRQFSNSRSEMNVSTLELGDSALYLCASSLAGQGGPEAFFGQGTRLTVV.